These T cell receptor beta chains were read from a single sample in a study of CD8 T cells in cerebrospinal fluid in Alzheimer's disease. After re-calling the 10x single-cell sequencing reads, TCRdb lists one entry per CDR3 protein, DNA absent. The sample totals hundreds of distinct CDR3 sequences; its top ten clones hold about 30%. The sample comprised cerebrospinal fluid. The receptor source for this set is a human donor with Alzheimer's disease. CDR3s include the opening cysteine and the closing phenylalanine or tryptophan. The size of a clone is reported for some rows only, either as once, few or many, or as a class for expanded clones.

J	size	V	CDR3
TRBJ2-5	NA	TRBV6-1	CASTPTVQETQYF
TRBJ1-3	medium-sized	TRBV7-2	CASSLGYGNTIYF
TRBJ1-4	large	TRBV10-3	CAIRPGQGDEKLFF
TRBJ2-1	medium-sized	TRBV10-2	CASSEAVSYNEQFF
TRBJ1-6	medium-sized	TRBV20-1	CSAYDRGYNSPLHF
TRBJ1-2	large	TRBV7-3	CASSPTGVANYGYTF
TRBJ2-2	NA	TRBV5-4	CASSWRGGNTGELFF
TRBJ1-4	medium-sized	TRBV28	CASSSPSGAGEKLFF
TRBJ2-2	medium-sized	TRBV12-3/TRBV12-4	CASSRGLGTGELFF
TRBJ1-4	medium-sized	TRBV25-1	CASSDGAGVRKLFF
TRBJ2-6	medium-sized	TRBV6-2/TRBV6-3	CASSLYKSSGANVLTF